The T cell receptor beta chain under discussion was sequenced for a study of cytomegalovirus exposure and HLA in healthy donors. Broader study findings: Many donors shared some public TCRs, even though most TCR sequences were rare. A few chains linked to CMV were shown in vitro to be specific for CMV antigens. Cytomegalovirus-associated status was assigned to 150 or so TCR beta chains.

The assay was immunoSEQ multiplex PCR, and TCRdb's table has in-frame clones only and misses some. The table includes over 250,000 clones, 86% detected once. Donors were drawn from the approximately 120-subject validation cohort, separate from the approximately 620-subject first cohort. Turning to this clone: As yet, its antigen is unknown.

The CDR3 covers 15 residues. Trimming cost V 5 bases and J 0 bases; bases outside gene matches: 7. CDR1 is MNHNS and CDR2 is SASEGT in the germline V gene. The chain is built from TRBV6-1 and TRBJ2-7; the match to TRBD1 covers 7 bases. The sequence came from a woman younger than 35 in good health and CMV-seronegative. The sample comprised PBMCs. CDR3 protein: CASSLGRDSSYEQYF. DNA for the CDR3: TGTGCCAGCAGTCTCGGCAGGGACAGCTCCTACGAGCAGTACTTC.